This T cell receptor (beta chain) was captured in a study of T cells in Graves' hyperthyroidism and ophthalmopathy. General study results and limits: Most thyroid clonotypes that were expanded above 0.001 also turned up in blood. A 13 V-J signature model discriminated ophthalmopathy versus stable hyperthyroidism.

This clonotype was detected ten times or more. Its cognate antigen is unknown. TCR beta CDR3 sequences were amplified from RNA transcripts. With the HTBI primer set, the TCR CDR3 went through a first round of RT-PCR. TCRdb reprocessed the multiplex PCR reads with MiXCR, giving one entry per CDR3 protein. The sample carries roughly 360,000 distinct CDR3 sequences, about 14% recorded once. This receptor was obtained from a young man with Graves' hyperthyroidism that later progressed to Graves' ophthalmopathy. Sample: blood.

CDR3 nucleotides: TGTGCCAGCAGCTTTGGAACTTCGCCAGCCTACGAGCAGTACTTC. The encoded protein is CASSFGTSPAYEQYF. The chain joins TRBV7-3 to TRBJ2-7, with unresolved D. In germline, CDR1 is SGHTA, CDR2 FQGTGA. The CDR3 has 15 amino acids. Trimming shortened V by 3 bases and J by 2 bases, and 14 bases separated the two germline ends. The full variable domain, its missing parts supplied by reference TRBV7-3 and TRBJ2-7, is GAGVSQTPSNKVTEKGKYVELRCDPISGHTALYWYRQSLGQGPEFLIYFQGTGAADDSGLPNDRFFAVRPEGSVSTLKIQRTERGDSAVYLCASSFGTSPAYEQYFGPGTRLTVT.